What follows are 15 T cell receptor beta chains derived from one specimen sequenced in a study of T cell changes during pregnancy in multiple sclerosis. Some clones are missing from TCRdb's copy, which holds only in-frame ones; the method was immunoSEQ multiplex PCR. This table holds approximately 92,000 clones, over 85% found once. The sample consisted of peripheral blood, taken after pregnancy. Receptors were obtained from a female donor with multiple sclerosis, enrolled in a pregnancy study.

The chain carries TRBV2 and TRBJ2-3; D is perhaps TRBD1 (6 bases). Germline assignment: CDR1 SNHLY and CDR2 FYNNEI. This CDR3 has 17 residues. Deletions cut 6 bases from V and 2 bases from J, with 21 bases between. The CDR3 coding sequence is TGTGCCAGCAGGCGTACCTTCGGACAGAGGAACACAGATACGCAGTATTTT. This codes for CASRRTFGQRNTDTQYF.

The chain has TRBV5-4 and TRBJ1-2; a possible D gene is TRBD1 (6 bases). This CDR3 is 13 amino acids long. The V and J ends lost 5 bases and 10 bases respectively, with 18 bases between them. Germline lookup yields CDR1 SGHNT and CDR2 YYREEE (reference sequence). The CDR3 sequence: CASSYGDNLSYTF. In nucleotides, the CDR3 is TGTGCCAGCAGTTATGGGGACAATTTGTCCTACACCTTC.

DNA of the CDR3: TGTGCCAGCAGTTTGGGCAAGGCCTACGAGCAGTACTTC. Residues: CASSLGKAYEQYF. The rearrangement links TRBV27 to TRBJ2-7, with D uncertain. V was clipped by 3 bases and J by 2 bases, with 8 bases between them. CDR3 length equals 13 residues. Germline lookup yields CDR1 MNHEY and CDR2 SMNVEV (reference sequence).

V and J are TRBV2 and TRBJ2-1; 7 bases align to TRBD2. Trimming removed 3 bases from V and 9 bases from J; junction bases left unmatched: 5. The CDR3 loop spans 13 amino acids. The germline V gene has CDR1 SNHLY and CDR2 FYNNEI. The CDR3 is CASSDPTSSEQFF. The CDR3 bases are TGTGCCAGCAGTGACCCGACTAGCAGTGAGCAGTTCTTC.

CDR3: CASSIAKGINEKLFF. The CDR3 region has the DNA TGTGCCAGTAGTATAGCTAAGGGGATTAATGAAAAACTGTTTTTT. The V and J genes are TRBV19 and TRBJ1-4; D is perhaps TRBD1 (5 bases). The germline V gene has CDR1 LNHDA and CDR2 SQIVND (reference sequence). V was clipped by 1 base and J by 4 bases, with 10 bases between them. The CDR3 runs to 15 residues.

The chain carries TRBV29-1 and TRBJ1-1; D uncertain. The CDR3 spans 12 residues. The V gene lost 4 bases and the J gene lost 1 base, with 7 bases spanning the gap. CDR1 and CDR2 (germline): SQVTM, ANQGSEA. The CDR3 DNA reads TGCAGCGTTGGAGCGGGGAACACTGAAGCTTTCTTT. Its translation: CSVGAGNTEAFF. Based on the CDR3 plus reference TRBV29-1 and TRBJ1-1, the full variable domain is SAVISQKPSRDICQRGTSLTIQCQVDSQVTMMFWYRQQPGQSLTLIATANQGSEATYESGFVIDKFPISRPNLTFSTLTVSNMSPEDSSIYLCSVGAGNTEAFFGQGTRLTVV.

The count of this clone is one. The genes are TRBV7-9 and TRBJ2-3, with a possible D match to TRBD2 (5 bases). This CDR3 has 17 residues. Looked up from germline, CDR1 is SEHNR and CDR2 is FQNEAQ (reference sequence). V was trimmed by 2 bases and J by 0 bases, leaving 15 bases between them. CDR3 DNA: TGTGCCAGCAGCTTACCTCCGGTTCTAGCCAGCACAGATACGCAGTATTTT. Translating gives CASSLPPVLASTDTQYF. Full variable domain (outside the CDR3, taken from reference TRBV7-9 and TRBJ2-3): DTGVSQNPRHKITKRGQNVTFRCDPISEHNRLYWYRQTLGQGPEFLTYFQNEAQLEKSRLLSDRFSAERPKGSFSTLEIQRTEQGDSAMYLCASSLPPVLASTDTQYFGPGTRLTVL.

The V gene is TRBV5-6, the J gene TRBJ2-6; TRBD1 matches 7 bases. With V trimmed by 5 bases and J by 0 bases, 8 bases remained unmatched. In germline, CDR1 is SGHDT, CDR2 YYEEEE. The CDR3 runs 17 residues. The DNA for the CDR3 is TGTGCCAGCAGGAGTAAGAGACAGGGCTCTGGGGCCAACGTCCTGACTTTC. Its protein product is CASRSKRQGSGANVLTF.

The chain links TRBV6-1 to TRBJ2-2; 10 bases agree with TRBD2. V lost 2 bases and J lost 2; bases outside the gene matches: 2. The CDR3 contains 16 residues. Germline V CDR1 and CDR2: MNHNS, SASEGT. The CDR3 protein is CASSELAGGNTGELFF. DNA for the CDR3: TGTGCCAGCAGTGAATTAGCGGGAGGCAACACCGGGGAGCTGTTTTTT.

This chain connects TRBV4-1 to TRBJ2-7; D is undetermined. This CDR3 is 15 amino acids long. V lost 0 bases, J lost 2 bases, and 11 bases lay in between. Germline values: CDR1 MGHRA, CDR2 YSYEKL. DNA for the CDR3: TGCGCCAGCAGCCAAGATCCAACTACCGCCTACGAGCAGTACTTC. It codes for CASSQDPTTAYEQYF.

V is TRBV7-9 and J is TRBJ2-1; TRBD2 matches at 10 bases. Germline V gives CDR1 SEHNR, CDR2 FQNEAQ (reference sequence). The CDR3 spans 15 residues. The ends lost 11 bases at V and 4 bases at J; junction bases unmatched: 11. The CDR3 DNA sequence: TGTGCCGGAAAGCGGGAGGGCCATTTGTACAATGAGCAGTTCTTC. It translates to CAGKREGHLYNEQFF.

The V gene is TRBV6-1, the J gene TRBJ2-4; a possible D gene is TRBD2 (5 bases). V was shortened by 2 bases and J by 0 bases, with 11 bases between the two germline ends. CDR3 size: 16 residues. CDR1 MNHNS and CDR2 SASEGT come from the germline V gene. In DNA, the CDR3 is TGTGCCAGCAGTGAATGGGAGAGAATAGCCAAAAACATTCAGTACTTC. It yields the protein CASSEWERIAKNIQYF.

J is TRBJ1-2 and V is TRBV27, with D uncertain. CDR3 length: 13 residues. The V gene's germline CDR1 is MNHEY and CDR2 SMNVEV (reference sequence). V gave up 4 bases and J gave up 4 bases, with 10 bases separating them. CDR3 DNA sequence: TGTGCCAGCAGTTACACACAGAGCTATGGCTACACCTTC. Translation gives CASSYTQSYGYTF.

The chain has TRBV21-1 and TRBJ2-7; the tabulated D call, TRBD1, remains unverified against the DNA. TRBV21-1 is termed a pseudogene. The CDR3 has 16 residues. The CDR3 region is CASPRQTGVSSYEQYF. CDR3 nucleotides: TGTGCCAGCCCCAGGCAGACAGGGGTCAGCTCCTACGAGCAGTACTTC.

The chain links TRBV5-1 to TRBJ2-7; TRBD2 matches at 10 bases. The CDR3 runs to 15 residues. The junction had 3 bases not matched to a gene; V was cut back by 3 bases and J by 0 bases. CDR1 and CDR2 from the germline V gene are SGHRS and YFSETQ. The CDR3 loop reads CASSYGTSDSYEQYF. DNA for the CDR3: TGCGCCAGCAGCTACGGGACTAGCGACTCCTACGAGCAGTACTTC. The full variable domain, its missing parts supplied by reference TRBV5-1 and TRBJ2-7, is KAGVTQTPRYLIKTRGQQVTLSCSPISGHRSVSWYQQTPGQGLQFLFEYFSETQRNKGNFPGRFSGRQFSNSRSEMNVSTLELGDSALYLCASSYGTSDSYEQYFGPGTRLTVT.